This T cell receptor beta chain was identified in a study of blood T cell repertoires in COVID-19. Study-wide context: Samples came from the United States, Italy and Spain, spanning acute and convalescent COVID-19.

Some clones are missing from TCRdb's copy, which holds only in-frame ones; the method was immunoSEQ multiplex PCR. The data hold 61,000 or so clones, with more than 60% observed a single time. V shed 0 bases and J 5 bases; nucleotides not matched to a gene: 8. This CDR3 contains 17 residues. Germline loops: CDR1 SEHNR, CDR2 FQNEAQ (reference sequence). This receptor was obtained from a woman aged 70-85 years with acute or convalescent COVID-19. The sequenced sample consisted of peripheral blood. The V and J genes are TRBV7-9 and TRBJ2-5; 11 bases agree with TRBD2. The CDR3 is CASSLASGTSGRETQYF. DNA of the CDR3: TGTGCCAGCAGCTTAGCCTCCGGGACTAGCGGTAGGGAGACCCAGTACTTC.